One T cell receptor (beta chain) is described in this entry. Its antigen remains unknown. Germline assignment: CDR1 GTSNPN and CDR2 SVGIG (reference sequence). The CDR3 sequence is 14 residues long. V was cut by 3 bases and J by 4 bases, with 16 bases left in between. This entry belongs to a study of T cell responses to AZD1222 COVID-19 vaccine. General study points: Breadth and depth of Spike-specific TCRs rose after two AZD1222 doses. Variant regions that are unmutated are reportedly the target of nearly half of spike-specific TCRs. It was only a handful of AZD1222 recipients who were seropositive at baseline.

Repertoires were generated with immunoSEQ multiplex PCR, while TCRdb's copy carries only in-frame clones and drops some. The profile covers fewer than 200,000 clones, with approximately 90% appearing a single time and around 3.6% taken by the ten largest. The origin of this receptor is an adult who received the MenACWY meningococcal vaccine as a control. The material sequenced was peripheral blood, taken 28 days after the second dose of the MenACWY control vaccine. This chain connects TRBV30 to TRBJ2-7; maybe TRBD2 (6 bases). This CDR3 is CAWSRDVAVYEQYF. For the CDR3, the DNA is TGTGCCTGGAGCCGGGACGTAGCGGTGTACGAGCAGTACTTC.